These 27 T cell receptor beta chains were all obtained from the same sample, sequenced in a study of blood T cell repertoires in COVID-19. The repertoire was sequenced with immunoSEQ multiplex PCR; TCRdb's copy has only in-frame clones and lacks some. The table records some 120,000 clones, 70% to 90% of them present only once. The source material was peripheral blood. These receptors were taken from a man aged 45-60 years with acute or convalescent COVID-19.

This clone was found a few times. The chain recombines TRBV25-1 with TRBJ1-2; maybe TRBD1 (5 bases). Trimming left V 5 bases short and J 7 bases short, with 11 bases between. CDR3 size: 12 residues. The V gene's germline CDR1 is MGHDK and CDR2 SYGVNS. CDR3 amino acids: CASSWGVFGYTF. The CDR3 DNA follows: TGTGCCAGCAGTTGGGGCGTCTTTGGCTACACCTTC.

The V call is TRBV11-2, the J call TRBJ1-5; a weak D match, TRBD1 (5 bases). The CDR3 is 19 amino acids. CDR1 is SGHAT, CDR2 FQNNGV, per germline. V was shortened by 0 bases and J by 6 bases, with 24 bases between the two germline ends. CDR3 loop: CASSLDQGWAPAGPQPQHF. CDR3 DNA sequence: TGTGCCAGCAGCTTAGATCAGGGTTGGGCTCCAGCTGGACCTCAGCCCCAGCATTTT.

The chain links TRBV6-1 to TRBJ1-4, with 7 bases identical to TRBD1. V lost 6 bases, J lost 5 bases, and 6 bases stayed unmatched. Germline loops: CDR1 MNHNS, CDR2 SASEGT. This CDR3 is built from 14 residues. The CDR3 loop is CASSQGQLNEKLFF. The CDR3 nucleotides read TGTGCCAGCAGCCAGGGACAGTTAAATGAAAAACTGTTTTTT.

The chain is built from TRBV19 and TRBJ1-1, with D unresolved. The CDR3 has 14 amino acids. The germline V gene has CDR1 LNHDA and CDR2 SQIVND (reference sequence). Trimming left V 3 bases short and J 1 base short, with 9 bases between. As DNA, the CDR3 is TGTGCCAGTAGTATTATACTCCGGAACACTGAAGCTTTCTTT. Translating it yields CASSIILRNTEAFF.

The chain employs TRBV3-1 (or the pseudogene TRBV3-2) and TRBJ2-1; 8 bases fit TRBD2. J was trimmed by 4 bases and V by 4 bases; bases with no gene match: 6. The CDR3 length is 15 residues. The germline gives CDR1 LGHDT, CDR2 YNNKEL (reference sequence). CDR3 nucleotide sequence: TGTGCCAGCAGCCCGGGACTAGGGGCTTACAATGAGCAGTTCTTC. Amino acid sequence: CASSPGLGAYNEQFF.

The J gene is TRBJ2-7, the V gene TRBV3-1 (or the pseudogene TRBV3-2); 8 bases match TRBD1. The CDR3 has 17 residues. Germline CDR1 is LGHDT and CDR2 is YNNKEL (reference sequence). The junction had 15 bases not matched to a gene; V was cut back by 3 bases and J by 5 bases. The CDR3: CASSHAEASGGYHEQYF. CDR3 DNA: TGTGCCAGCAGCCACGCGGAGGCCTCAGGGGGCTATCACGAGCAGTACTTC.

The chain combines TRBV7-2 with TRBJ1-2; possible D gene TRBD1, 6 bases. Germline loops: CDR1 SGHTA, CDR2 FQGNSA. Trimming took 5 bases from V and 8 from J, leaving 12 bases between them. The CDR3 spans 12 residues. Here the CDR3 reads CASSIDRLGYTF. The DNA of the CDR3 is TGTGCCAGCAGCATCGACAGGTTAGGCTACACCTTC.

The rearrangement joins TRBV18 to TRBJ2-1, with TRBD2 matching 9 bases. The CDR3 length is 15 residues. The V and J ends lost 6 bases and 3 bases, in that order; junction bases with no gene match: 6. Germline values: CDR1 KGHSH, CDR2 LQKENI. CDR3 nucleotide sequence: TGTGCCAGCTCGATTCAGACTAGCGGCTACAATGAGCAGTTCTTC. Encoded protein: CASSIQTSGYNEQFF.

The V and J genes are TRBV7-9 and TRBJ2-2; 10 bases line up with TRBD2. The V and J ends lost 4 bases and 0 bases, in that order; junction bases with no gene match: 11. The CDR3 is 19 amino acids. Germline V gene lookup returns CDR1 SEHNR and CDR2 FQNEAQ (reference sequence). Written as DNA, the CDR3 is TGTGCCAGCAGCTCACCCATTACTAGCGGGACTACGAACACCGGGGAGCTGTTTTTT. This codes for CASSSPITSGTTNTGELFF.

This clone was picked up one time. The CDR3 here is CASSRETSGTSGELFF. CDR3 in DNA: TGTGCCAGCAGCCGAGAGACTAGCGGGACGTCGGGGGAGCTGTTTTTT. This sequence joins TRBV7-6 and TRBJ2-2; TRBD2 matches at 11 bases. The CDR3 is 16 residues long. The J segment lost 8 bases and the V segment lost 5 bases, leaving 10 bases of the junction unmatched. In germline, CDR1 is SGHVS, CDR2 FNYEAQ.

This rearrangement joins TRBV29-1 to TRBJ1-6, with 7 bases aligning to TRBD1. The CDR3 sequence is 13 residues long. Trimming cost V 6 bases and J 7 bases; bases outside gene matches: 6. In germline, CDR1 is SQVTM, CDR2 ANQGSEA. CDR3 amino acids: CSVQTGQNSPLHF. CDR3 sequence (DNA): TGCAGCGTACAGACAGGGCAGAATTCACCCCTCCACTTT.

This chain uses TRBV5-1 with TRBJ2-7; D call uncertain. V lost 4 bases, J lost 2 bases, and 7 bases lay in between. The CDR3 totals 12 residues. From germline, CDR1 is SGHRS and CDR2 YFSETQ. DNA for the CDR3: TGCGCCAGCAGCCTACCACCCTACGAGCAGTACTTC. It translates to CASSLPPYEQYF.

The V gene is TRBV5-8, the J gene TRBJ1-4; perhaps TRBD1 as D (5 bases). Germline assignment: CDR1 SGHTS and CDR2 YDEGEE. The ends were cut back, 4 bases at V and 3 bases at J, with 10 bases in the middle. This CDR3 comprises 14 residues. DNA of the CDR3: TGTGCCAGCAGCCGGACATTATCTAATGAAAAACTGTTTTTT. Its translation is CASSRTLSNEKLFF.

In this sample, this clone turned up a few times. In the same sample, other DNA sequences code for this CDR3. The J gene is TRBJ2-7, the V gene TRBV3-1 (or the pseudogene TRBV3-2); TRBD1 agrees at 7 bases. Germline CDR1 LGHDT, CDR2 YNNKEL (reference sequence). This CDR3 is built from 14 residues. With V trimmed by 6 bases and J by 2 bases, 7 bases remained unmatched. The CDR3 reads CASSHRDSAYEQYF. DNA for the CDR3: TGTGCCAGCAGTCACCGGGACAGTGCCTACGAGCAGTACTTC.

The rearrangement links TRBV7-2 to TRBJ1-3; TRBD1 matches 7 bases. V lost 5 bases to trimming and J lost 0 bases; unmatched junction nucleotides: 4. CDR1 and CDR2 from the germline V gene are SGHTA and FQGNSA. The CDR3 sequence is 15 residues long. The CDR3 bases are TGTGCCAGCAGCCTCCGGGACAGCTCTGGAAACACCATATATTTT. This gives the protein CASSLRDSSGNTIYF.

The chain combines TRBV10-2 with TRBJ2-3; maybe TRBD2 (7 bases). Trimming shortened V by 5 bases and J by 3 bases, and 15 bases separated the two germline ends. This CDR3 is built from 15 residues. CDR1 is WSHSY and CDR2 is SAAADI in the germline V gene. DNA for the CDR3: TGCGCCAGCAGTCTCCTAGGGGGAGGGACAGATACGCAGTATTTT. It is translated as CASSLLGGGTDTQYF.

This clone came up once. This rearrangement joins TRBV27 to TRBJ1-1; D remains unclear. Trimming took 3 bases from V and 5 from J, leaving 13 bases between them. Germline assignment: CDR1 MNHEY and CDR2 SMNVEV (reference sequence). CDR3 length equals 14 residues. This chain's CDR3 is CASSFLPDLTEAFF. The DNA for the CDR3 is TGTGCCAGCAGTTTCCTCCCGGACTTGACTGAAGCTTTCTTT.

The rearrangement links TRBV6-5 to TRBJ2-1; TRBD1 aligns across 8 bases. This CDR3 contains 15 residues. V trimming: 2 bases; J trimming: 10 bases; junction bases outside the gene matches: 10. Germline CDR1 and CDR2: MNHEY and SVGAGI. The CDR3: CASSYMTDRVYEQFF. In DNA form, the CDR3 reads TGTGCCAGCAGTTACATGACGGACAGGGTTTACGAGCAGTTCTTC.

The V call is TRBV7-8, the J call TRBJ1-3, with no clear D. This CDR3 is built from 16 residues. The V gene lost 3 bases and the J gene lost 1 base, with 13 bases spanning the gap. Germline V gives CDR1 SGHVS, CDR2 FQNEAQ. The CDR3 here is CASSFNPAGSGNTIYF. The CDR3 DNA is TGTGCCAGCAGCTTTAACCCAGCCGGGTCTGGAAACACCATATATTTT.

CDR3 region: CASSLVSGTTGELFF. The CDR3 DNA is TGTGCCAGCAGCTTAGTAAGCGGAACCACCGGGGAGCTGTTTTTT. This chain uses TRBV7-9 with TRBJ2-2; possibly TRBD2 for D (5 bases). CDR3 length: 15 residues. Germline CDR1 reads SEHNR; CDR2 reads FQNEAQ (reference sequence). V gave up 1 base and J gave up 4 bases, with 10 bases separating them.

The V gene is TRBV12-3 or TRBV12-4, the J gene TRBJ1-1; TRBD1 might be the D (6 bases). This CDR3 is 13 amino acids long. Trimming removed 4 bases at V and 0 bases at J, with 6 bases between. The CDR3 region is CASSWDMNTEAFF. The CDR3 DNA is TGTGCCAGCAGTTGGGACATGAACACTGAAGCTTTCTTT.

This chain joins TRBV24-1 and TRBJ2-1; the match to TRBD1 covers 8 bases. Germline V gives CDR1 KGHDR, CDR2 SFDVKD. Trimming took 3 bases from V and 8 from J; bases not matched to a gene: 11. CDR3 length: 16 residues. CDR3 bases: TGTGCCACCAGTGATCCCAGGGGGCCCCAACTGGATGAGCAGTTCTTC. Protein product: CATSDPRGPQLDEQFF.

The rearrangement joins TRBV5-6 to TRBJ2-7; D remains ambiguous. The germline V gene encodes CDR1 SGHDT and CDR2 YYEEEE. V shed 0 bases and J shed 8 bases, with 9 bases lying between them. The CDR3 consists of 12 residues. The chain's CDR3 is CASSLARSKQYF. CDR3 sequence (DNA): TGTGCCAGCAGCTTGGCCCGGTCGAAGCAGTACTTC.

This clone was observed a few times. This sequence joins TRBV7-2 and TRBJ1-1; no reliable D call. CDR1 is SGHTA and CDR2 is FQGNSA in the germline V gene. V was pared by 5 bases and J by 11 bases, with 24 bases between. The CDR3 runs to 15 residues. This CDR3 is CASSPQSGGSRRAFF. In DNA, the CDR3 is TGTGCCAGCAGCCCGCAGAGTGGAGGCAGTAGACGGGCTTTCTTT. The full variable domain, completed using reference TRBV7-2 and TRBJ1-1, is GAGVSQSPSNKVTEKGKDVELRCDPISGHTALYWYRQSLGQGLEFLIYFQGNSAPDKSGLPSDRFSAERTGGSVSTLTIQRTQQEDSAVYLCASSPQSGGSRRAFFGQGTRLTVV.

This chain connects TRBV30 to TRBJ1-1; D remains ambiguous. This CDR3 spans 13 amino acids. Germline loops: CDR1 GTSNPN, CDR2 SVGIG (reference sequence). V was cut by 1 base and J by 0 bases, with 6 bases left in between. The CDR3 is CAWSGGMNTEAFF. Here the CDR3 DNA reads TGTGCCTGGAGTGGCGGGATGAACACTGAAGCTTTCTTT.

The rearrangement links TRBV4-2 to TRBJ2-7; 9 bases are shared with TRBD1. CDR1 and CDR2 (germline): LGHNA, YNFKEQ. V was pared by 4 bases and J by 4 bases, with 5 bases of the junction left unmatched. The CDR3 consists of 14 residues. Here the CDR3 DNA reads TGTGCCAGCAGCCGCGGGACAGGGAATTACGAGCAGTACTTC. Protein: CASSRGTGNYEQYF.

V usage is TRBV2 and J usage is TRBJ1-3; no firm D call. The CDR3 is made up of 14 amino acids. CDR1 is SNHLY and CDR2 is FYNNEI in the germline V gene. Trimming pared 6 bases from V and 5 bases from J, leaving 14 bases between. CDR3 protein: CASRSTDFRNTIYF. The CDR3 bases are TGTGCCAGCAGGTCAACCGACTTTAGAAACACCATATATTTT.